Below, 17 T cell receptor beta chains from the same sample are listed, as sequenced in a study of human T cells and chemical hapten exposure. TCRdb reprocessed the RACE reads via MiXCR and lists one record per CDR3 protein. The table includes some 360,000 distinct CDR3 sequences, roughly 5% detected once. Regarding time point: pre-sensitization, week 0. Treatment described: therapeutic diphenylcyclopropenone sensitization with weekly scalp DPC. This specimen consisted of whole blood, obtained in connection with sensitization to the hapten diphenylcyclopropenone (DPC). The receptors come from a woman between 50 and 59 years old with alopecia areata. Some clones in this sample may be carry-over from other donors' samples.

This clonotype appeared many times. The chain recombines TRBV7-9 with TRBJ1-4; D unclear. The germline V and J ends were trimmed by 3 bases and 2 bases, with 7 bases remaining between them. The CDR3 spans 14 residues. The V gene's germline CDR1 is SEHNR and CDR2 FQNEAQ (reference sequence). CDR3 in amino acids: CASSFLGTNEKLFF. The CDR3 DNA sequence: TGTGCCAGCAGCTTCCTAGGGACTAATGAAAAACTGTTTTTT.

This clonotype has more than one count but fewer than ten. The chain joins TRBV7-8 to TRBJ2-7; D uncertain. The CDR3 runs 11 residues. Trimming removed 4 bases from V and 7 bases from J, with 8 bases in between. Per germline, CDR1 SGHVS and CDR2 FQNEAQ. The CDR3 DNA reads TGTGCCAGCAGCTATATAGGGGAGCAGTACTTC. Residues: CASSYIGEQYF.

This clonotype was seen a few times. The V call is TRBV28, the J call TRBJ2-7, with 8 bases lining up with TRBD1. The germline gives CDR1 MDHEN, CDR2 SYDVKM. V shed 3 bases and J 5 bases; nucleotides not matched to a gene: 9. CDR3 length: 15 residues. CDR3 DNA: TGTGCCAGCAGTTTCAGGGGGCGAGAGGTGGACGAGCAGTACTTC. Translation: CASSFRGREVDEQYF.

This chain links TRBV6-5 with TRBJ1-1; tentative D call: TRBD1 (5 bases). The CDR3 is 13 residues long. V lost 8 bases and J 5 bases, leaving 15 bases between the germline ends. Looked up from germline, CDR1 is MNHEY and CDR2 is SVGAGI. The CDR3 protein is CASCLITGTEAFF. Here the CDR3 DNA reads TGTGCCAGCTGTTTGATTACAGGTACTGAAGCTTTCTTT.

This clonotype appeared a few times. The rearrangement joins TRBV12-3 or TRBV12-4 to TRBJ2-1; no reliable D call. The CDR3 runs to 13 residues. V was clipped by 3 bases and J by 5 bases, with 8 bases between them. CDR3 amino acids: CASSFGPDNEQFF. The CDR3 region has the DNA TGTGCCAGCAGTTTCGGACCGGACAATGAGCAGTTCTTC.

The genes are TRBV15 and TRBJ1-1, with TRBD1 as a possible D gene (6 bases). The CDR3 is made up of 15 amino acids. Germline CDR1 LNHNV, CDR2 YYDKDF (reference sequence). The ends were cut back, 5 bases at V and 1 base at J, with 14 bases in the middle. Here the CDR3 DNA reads TGTGCCACCAGCGGCGGACAGATACCGAACACTGAAGCTTTCTTT. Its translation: CATSGGQIPNTEAFF. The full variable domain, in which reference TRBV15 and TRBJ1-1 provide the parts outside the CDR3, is DAMVIQNPRYQVTQFGKPVTLSCSQTLNHNVMYWYQQKSSQAPKLLFHYYDKDFNNEADTPDNFQSRRPNTSFCFLDIRSPGLGDTAMYLCATSGGQIPNTEAFFGQGTRLTVV.

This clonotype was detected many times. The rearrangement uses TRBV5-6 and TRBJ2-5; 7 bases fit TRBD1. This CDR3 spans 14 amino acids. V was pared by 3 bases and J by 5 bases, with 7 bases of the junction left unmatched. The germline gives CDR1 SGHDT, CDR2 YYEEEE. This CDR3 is CASSYKDRWETQYF. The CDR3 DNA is TGTGCCAGCAGCTACAAGGACAGGTGGGAGACCCAGTACTTC. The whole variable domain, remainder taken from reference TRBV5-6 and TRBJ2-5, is DAGVTQSPTHLIKTRGQQVTLRCSPKSGHDTVSWYQQALGQGPQFIFQYYEEEERQRGNFPDRFSGHQFPNYSSELNVNALLLGDSALYLCASSYKDRWETQYFGPGTRLLVL.

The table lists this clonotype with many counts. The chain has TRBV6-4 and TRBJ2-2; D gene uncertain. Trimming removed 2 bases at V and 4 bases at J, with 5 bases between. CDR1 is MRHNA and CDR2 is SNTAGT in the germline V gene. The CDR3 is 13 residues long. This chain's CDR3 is CASSDGATGELFF. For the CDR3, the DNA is TGTGCCAGCAGTGACGGCGCCACCGGGGAGCTGTTTTTT.

The CDR3 spells CATLPGLAEITGELFF. CDR3 coding DNA: TGTGCCACCTTGCCGGGACTAGCTGAGATCACCGGGGAGCTGTTTTTT. The V gene is TRBV12-3 or TRBV12-4, the J gene TRBJ2-2; 9 nucleotides line up with TRBD2. The CDR3 has 16 amino acids. Losses at the gene ends were 10 bases for V and 4 bases for J; bases not matched to a gene: 13.

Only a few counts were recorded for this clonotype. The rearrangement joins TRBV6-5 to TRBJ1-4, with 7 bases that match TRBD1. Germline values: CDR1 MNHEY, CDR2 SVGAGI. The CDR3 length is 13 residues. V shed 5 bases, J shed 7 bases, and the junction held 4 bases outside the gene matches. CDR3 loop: CASSNHRGEKLFF. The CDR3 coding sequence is TGTGCCAGCAGTAACCACAGGGGTGAAAAACTGTTTTTT.

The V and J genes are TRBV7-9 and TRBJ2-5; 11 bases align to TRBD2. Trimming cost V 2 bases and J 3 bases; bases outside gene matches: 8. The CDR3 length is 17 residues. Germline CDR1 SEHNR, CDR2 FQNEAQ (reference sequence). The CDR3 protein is CASSLPTSGRGEETQYF. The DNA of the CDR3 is TGTGCCAGCAGCTTACCTACTAGCGGGAGAGGGGAAGAGACCCAGTACTTC. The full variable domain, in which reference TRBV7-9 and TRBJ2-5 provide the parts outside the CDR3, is DTGVSQNPRHKITKRGQNVTFRCDPISEHNRLYWYRQTLGQGPEFLTYFQNEAQLEKSRLLSDRFSAERPKGSFSTLEIQRTEQGDSAMYLCASSLPTSGRGEETQYFGPGTRLLVL.

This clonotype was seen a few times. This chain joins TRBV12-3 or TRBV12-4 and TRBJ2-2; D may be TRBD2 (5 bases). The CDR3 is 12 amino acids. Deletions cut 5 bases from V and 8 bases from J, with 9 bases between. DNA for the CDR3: TGTGCCAGCAGTATCCGGACTGGGGAGCTGTTTTTT. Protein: CASSIRTGELFF.

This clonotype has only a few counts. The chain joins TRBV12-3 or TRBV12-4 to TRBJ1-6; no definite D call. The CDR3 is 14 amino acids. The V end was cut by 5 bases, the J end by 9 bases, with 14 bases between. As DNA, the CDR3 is TGTGCCAGCAGTCCCCGGGCCGACGGTTCACCCCTCCACTTT. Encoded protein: CASSPRADGSPLHF.

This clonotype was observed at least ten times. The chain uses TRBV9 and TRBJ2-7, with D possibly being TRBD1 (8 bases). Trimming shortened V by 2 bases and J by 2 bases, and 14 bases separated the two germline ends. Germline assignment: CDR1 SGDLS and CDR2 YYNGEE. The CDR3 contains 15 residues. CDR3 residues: CASSVTGGATYEQYF. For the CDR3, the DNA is TGTGCCAGCAGCGTTACAGGGGGGGCAACCTACGAGCAGTACTTC.

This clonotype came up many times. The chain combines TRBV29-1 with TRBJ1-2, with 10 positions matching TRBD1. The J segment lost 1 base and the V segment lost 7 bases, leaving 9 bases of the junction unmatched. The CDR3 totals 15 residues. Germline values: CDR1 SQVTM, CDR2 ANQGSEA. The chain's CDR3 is CSAARTGGVNYGYTF. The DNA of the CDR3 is TGCAGCGCAGCCAGGACAGGGGGAGTTAACTATGGCTACACCTTC.

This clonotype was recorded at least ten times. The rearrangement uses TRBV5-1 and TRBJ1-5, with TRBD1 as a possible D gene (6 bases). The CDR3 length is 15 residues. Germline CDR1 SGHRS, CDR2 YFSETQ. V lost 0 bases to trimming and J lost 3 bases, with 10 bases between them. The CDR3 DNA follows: TGCGCCAGCAGCTTGGGGACAGTAGACAATCAGCCCCAGCATTTT. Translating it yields CASSLGTVDNQPQHF.

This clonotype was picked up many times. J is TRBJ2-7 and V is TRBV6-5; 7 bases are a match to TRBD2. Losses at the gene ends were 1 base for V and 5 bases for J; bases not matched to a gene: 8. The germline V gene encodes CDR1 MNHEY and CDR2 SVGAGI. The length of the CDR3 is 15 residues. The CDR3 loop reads CASSYLAGALHEQYF. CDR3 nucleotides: TGTGCCAGCAGTTACTTGGCGGGAGCCCTCCACGAGCAGTACTTC.